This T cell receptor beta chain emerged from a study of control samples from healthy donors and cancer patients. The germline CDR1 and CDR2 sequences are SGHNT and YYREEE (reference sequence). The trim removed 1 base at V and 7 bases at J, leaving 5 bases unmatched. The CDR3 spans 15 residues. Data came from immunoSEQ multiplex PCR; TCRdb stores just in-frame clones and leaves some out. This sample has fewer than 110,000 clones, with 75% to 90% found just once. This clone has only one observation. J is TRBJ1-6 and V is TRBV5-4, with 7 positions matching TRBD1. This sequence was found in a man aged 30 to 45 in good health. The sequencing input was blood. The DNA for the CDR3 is TGTGCCAGCAGCTTGCGGGACAGTAAAAATTCACCCCTCCACTTT. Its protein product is CASSLRDSKNSPLHF.